This T cell receptor beta chain originates from a study of cytomegalovirus exposure and HLA in healthy donors (dated by TCRdb to about 2017). Some background on the complete study: An earlier analysis of some 620 of the donors reported about 260 Gb of sequence data and 95 million to 140 million unique TCR beta sequences obtained from 180 million or so T cells. Around 320 gigabases of sequencing data and tens of millions of unique TCR sequences were included in an early release covering around 600 HLA-typed donors. Of the roughly 400 genotyped donors, 75% to 85% were placed in the genetic ancestry cluster associated with self-reported Caucasian donors. The study aimed to test whether signatures of past pathogen exposure could be identified by cataloging public T cell receptors. The T cell repertoires of 666 subjects were profiled by immunosequencing and related to cytomegalovirus serostatus. Besides the first cohort of hundreds of subjects, a separate validation cohort made up of 120 different subjects was used. The study combined high-throughput TCR immunosequencing, statistical association of individual TCRs with disease status, and machine learning to predict cytomegalovirus infection status. A later analysis re-analyzed previously published TCR beta repertoires from about 600 donors and added high-resolution HLA genotyping to study TCR occurrence patterns. The later analysis used no new phenotypic data to find candidate immune exposures, relying instead on TCR beta sequences and their occurrence across donors. In an earlier analysis of 587 of the donors, high-throughput TCR beta sequencing was used to judge whether each TCR beta V gene segment behaved as functional or pseudogenic. Donor age, sex, ethnicity and CMV serostatus were compiled together with the repertoire data. A later genetic analysis used genome-wide SNP genotypes for about 65% of the roughly 700 donors, treating that subset as a discovery cohort. Every repertoire in the discovery cohort had been generated on one and the same sequencing platform. Class I and class II HLA loci were covered by the typing at four-digit resolution. Typing coverage varied by locus: roughly 620-640 donors for A, B, C, DRB1 and DQB1; more than 500 for DQA1; around 570 for DPA1; around 490 for DPB1. About five DR-DQ haplotypes were treated as single units for association and clustering because of strong linkage in the cohort. On average, about 240,000 unique TCR beta nucleotide sequences were sequenced per donor among about 400 genotyped donors of the cohort, with around 19% of those sequences being non-productive. On the study overall, not on this receptor specifically: In a later analysis, TCR association rates were found to vary across HLA loci, with the most associated TCRs seen for DRB1 alleles and the fewest for HLA-C alleles. The 87-base-pair reads could not distinguish some IMGT-functional V segments, including TRBV6-2 and TRBV6-3, so those segments were excluded. The cohort was sequenced for TCR beta chains only, and without alpha or paired-chain data the features that could be detected were limited. Broadly in line with IMGT annotations, most TCR beta V segments showed up in productive rearrangements about 87% or about 30% of the time in an earlier analysis of several hundred of the donors. In a later analysis, HLA-associated TCR beta chains were found to be more clonally expanded and to have lower generation probabilities than equally common non-associated chains. Seventeen rarely observed V segments, including chromosome 9 orphons, were excluded from the earlier analysis of just under 600 of the donors because counts were too low. While some public TCRs were present in many individuals, most TCR sequences turned up only very rarely across donors. A total of 150 or so TCR beta chains were listed by the study as associated with cytomegalovirus. Correlated functional status among segregating V segments might be attributable to linkage disequilibrium, but an unknown experimental factor could not be ruled out. It was suggested by the authors that the approach could potentially be generalized to other disease states and immunological phenotypes. The only immune exposure information available for the cohort was CMV serostatus. Cytomegalovirus status was reported to be diagnosed by the classifier with high specificity and sensitivity in both the original and validation cohorts. A further reported finding was that TCR beta sequences accurately predicted the HLA-A and HLA-B alleles for most subjects in the first cohort. Roughly uniform sequencing depth across donors was assumed in presence/absence analyses, although this assumption may not hold. When HLA alleles, especially DR and DQ, strongly co-occurred, TCR associations were difficult to assign to individual alleles. In vitro tests confirmed that a few of the cytomegalovirus-associated TCR beta chains recognize cytomegalovirus antigens. In a later genetic analysis, a missense DCLRE1C variant was associated with V-gene and J-gene trimming of TCR beta chains, and the association was replicated in an independent cohort. A cluster of highly shared sequence variants was judged likely to be a technical artifact of the sequencing pipeline. Several of the top co-occurrence clusters appeared to be linked to parvovirus B19, influenza, CMV and Epstein-Barr virus, according to a later analysis. According to a later analysis, most CMV-associated TCR beta chains appeared to be HLA-restricted, and the HLA associations seemed to be driven largely by CMV exposure. A later analysis associated around 16,000 TCR beta sequences with specific HLA alleles at a false discovery rate of 0.05. Because HLA typing was unavailable for some donors at each locus, only the typed subset was used in association tests. According to a later genetic analysis, donors in an Asian-associated ancestry cluster had fewer N-insertions in productive TCRs than the approximately 610-donor mean.

The CDR3 measures 14 amino acids from cysteine to phenylalanine. Just CDR3 DNA is preserved here, 42 bases in frame from base 1. V is pared back by 0 bases and J by 5 bases, with 10 bases lying between the germline termini. CDR1 LNHNV and CDR2 YYDKDF were looked up in the germline V gene (reference sequence). The library was made by the immunoSEQ multiplex PCR assay. For the multiplex PCR, a mixture combining 60 forward primers for TCR Vbeta segments and 13 reverse primers for TCR Jbeta segments was used. The CDR3 region of rearranged TCR beta genes was amplified from genomic DNA by a multiplex PCR assay. Amplified TCR beta libraries were sequenced as 87-base-pair reads on the Illumina HiSeq System. The paper's processing steps were these. In a later analysis, tens of millions of unique TCR beta chains were counted across the 650 to 750 repertoires, and approximately 11 million of these chains were shared by at least two donors. A nearest-neighbor algorithm error-corrected the raw reads and collapsed the reads into unique sequences, merging closely related sequences to remove PCR and sequencing errors. CDR3 sequences were aligned to IMGT reference sequences to assign V, D and J gene segments. For a sequence to be retained, at least a six-nucleotide match to both a V gene segment and a J gene segment was required. Rearrangements were called productive when the CDR3 lacked stop codons and stayed in frame with V and J; all others were non-productive. CDR3 was defined according to IMGT convention as the region running from the second conserved V-encoded cysteine to the conserved J-encoded phenylalanine. Sequences without an unambiguous match to a single V gene segment were excluded from the earlier analysis of 587 of the donors. In an earlier analysis of some 590 of the donors, V segments were called functional above 56.7% productive rearrangements and were called segregating when the between-donor standard deviation exceeded 5%. A statistical classification framework was built to diagnose cytomegalovirus status from the catalog of TCR beta chain sequences. In a later analysis, TCR nucleotide sequences were compared against IMGT/GENE-DB human TR gene sequences so that V and J genes could be assigned. Using the TCRdist pipeline, a later analysis assigned CDR3 sequences along with most-parsimonious VDJ recombination scenarios. In a later analysis, each TCR beta chain was defined by its CDR3 amino acid sequence together with its V-gene family, and reads without a unique V-gene family were excluded. A later analysis removed 592 highly shared, low-generation-probability nucleotide sequences to deal with suspected cross-contamination and a sequencing artifact. In a later analysis, a clonal expansion index for each public chain was calculated from normalized within-repertoire ranks of inferred template counts. A later analysis computed generation probabilities with a VDJ recombination model fitted to out-of-frame rearrangements, and checked the results against IGoR. In a later analysis, TCR-TCR, TCR-HLA and TCR-CMV co-occurrence was scored with hypergeometric tests, and a repertoire-size bias correction was applied to TCR pairs. In a later analysis, false discovery rates were estimated by permuting HLA or CMV assignments 20 times. In a later analysis, co-occurring TCRs were grouped with DBSCAN, and TCRdist sequence similarity was added when clustering was performed within HLA-allele-positive subsets. Repertoires with fewer than 30,000 or more than 120,000 public chains were left out of co-occurrence clustering, as were about five repertoires with anomalous nucleotide sharing. This is the immuneACCESS table as TCRdb keeps it, with only in-frame sequences that have V and J called. A part of the clones is gone; compared with another copy, unresolved V genes explain less than half, and the rest is unexplained. The V and J calls and clone size were taken over from that table, and D and trimming were inferred from the DNA. Recorded for this sample are roughly 150,000 clones; approximately 83% of them occurred a single time. Approximately 3% of the sample rests with the top ten.

For this clone: The clone's antigen remains unknown. No base quality information exists; no much larger clone differs at one position.

The cohort comprised around 700 healthy bone marrow donors. At the time of sampling, all cohort members were nominally healthy, though unrecorded immune exposures were likely present. The donor was CMV seronegative and belonged to the group of approximately 320 seronegative cohort members. Each donor provided a peripheral blood sample, and peripheral blood mononuclear cells were used for TCR beta sequencing. Genomic DNA was extracted from the blood cell samples with the Qiagen DNeasy Blood Extraction Kit. This sequence originates from a male donor in good health and CMV-seronegative. Sequenced sample: PBMCs. The V gene is TRBV15 and the J gene is TRBJ1-1; the D gene is perhaps TRBD1, on 6 matching bases. The CDR3 sequence is CATSRDLGATEAFF. Read as DNA, the sequence is TGTGCCACCAGCAGAGATTTGGGGGCGACTGAAGCTTTCTTT.